This passage covers 26 T cell receptor beta chains from one sample sequenced in a study of blood T cell repertoires in COVID-19. TCRdb's copy holds only in-frame clones and misses some; the assay was immunoSEQ multiplex PCR. The top ten clones hold approximately 19% of a sample with 80,000 to 100,000 clones, 65% to 90% of them seen once. The source material was peripheral blood. The receptor source for this set is a woman older than 75 with acute or convalescent COVID-19.

This clone was seen more than once but under ten times. The genes are TRBV6-6 and TRBJ1-4; D is undetermined. The CDR3 is made up of 16 amino acids. Germline CDR1 reads MNHNY; CDR2 reads SVGAGI (reference sequence). V was pared by 2 bases and J by 0 bases, with 10 bases between. CDR3 nucleotide sequence: TGTGCCAGCAGTTACGAGCAACCTGCAACTAATGAAAAACTGTTTTTT. It encodes CASSYEQPATNEKLFF.

This clone occurred a few times. J is TRBJ1-1 and V is TRBV27; D unclear. Germline-derived CDR1 and CDR2 are MNHEY and SMNVEV (reference sequence). The CDR3 loop spans 15 amino acids. The V end lost 5 bases, the J end lost 1 base, and 14 bases lay between the germline ends. CDR3 DNA sequence: TGTGCCAGCAGTAGCAGGTGGCCTAAGAACACTGAAGCTTTCTTT. It specifies CASSSRWPKNTEAFF.

This chain uses TRBV4-2 with TRBJ2-5; 9 bases agree with TRBD2. V trimming: 4 bases; J trimming: 2 bases; junction bases outside the gene matches: 11. The length of the CDR3 is 17 residues. Germline V gene lookup returns CDR1 LGHNA and CDR2 YNFKEQ. The chain's CDR3 is CASSLKGRGGLQETQYF. In DNA, the CDR3 is TGTGCCAGCAGCCTAAAGGGGCGGGGGGGACTACAAGAGACCCAGTACTTC.

V is TRBV6-6 and J is TRBJ1-2; the D is unclear. Germline CDR1 is MNHNY and CDR2 is SVGAGI (reference sequence). V shed 8 bases and J shed 4 bases, with 17 bases lying between them. This CDR3 region has 14 residues. The CDR3 reads CASGPRREGYGYTF. DNA for the CDR3: TGTGCCAGCGGCCCTAGGAGGGAAGGCTATGGCTACACCTTC.

V and J are TRBV2 and TRBJ1-5, with TRBD1 matching 9 bases. The CDR3 covers 14 residues. V lost 8 bases to trimming and J lost 0 bases; unmatched junction nucleotides: 2. The germline gives CDR1 SNHLY, CDR2 FYNNEI. The CDR3 region is CASWTGDSNQPQHF. The CDR3 DNA sequence: TGTGCCAGCTGGACAGGGGATAGCAATCAGCCCCAGCATTTT.

This chain uses TRBV9 with TRBJ2-2; D gene unclear. V shed 0 bases and J shed 5 bases, with 8 bases lying between them. The CDR3 runs to 14 residues. Germline lookup yields CDR1 SGDLS and CDR2 YYNGEE. Here the CDR3 reads CASSVGSLTGELFF. DNA for the CDR3: TGTGCCAGCAGCGTAGGGAGTCTTACCGGGGAGCTGTTTTTT.

This clone was picked up one time. The rearrangement joins TRBV6-5 to TRBJ1-6; D is perhaps TRBD1 (5 bases). V was shortened by 1 base and J by 13 bases, with 14 bases between the two germline ends. There are 14 residues in the CDR3. Germline V gene lookup returns CDR1 MNHEY and CDR2 SVGAGI. Here the CDR3 reads CASSYWGEANPLHF. CDR3 nucleotide sequence: TGTGCCAGCAGTTACTGGGGGGAGGCAAATCCCCTCCACTTT.

The V gene is TRBV10-3, the J gene TRBJ1-3; D uncertain. This CDR3 spans 14 amino acids. Germline V CDR1 and CDR2: ENHRY, SYGVKD. V was trimmed by 4 bases and J by 0 bases, leaving 7 bases between them. The CDR3 spells CAISAWSSGNTIYF. The CDR3 nucleotides read TGTGCCATCAGTGCTTGGAGCTCTGGAAACACCATATATTTT.

This chain joins TRBV5-6 and TRBJ2-6; weak D call: TRBD1 (6 bases). Between the trimmed V and J ends, which lost 0 bases and 2 bases, there was a span of 6 bases. The CDR3 is made up of 15 amino acids. CDR1 SGHDT and CDR2 YYEEEE come from the germline V gene. CDR3 nucleotides: TGTGCCAGCAGCTTGGCAGGGGCTGGGGCCAACGTCCTGACTTTC. It specifies CASSLAGAGANVLTF.

This clone is a singleton in its sample. The chain is built from TRBV7-2 and TRBJ2-5, with 7 bases identical to TRBD2. V shed 5 bases, J shed 1 base, and the junction held 7 bases outside the gene matches. This CDR3 has 15 amino acids. CDR1 and CDR2 (germline): SGHTA, FQGNSA. Here the CDR3 reads CASSRGRGVQETQYF. CDR3 nucleotide sequence: TGTGCCAGCAGCAGAGGTCGGGGGGTCCAAGAGACCCAGTACTTC.

This chain links TRBV19 with TRBJ1-1; D possibly corresponds to TRBD1 (5 bases). CDR3 length: 14 amino acids. Germline loops: CDR1 LNHDA, CDR2 SQIVND (reference sequence). V lost 6 bases and J 3 bases, leaving 14 bases between the germline ends. The CDR3 is CASRYIDSYTEAFF. The CDR3 DNA reads as TGTGCCAGTAGGTATATTGACAGTTACACTGAAGCTTTCTTT.

The chain combines TRBV11-3 with TRBJ2-7, with D possibly matching TRBD2 (5 bases). Germline V gene data show CDR1 as SGHNT and CDR2 as YENEEA. The CDR3 length is 15 residues. Trimming left V 1 base short and J 3 bases short, with 13 bases between. CDR3 sequence reads: CASSLVASTNYEQYF. CDR3 sequence (DNA): TGTGCCAGCAGCTTAGTAGCGTCAACGAACTACGAGCAGTACTTC.

The rearrangement links TRBV24-1 to TRBJ2-7; tentative D call: TRBD1 (6 bases). Germline loops: CDR1 KGHDR, CDR2 SFDVKD. The CDR3 runs 13 residues. The V end was cut by 3 bases, the J end by 5 bases, with 10 bases between. DNA for the CDR3: TGTGCCACCAGTGATGCCTACAGGGACGAGCAGTACTTC. It is translated as CATSDAYRDEQYF.

The rearrangement uses TRBV7-3 and TRBJ1-4; TRBD1 aligns across 11 bases. Trimming took 2 bases from V and 7 from J; bases not matched to a gene: 3. Germline CDR1 and CDR2: SGHTA and FQGTGA. There are 15 residues in the CDR3. The CDR3 reads CASSLGTGGAEKLFF. The DNA of the CDR3 is TGTGCCAGCAGCTTAGGGACAGGGGGTGCTGAAAAACTGTTTTTT.

This chain connects TRBV7-2 to TRBJ1-2; TRBD1 might be the D (6 bases). The CDR3 totals 13 residues. Germline loops: CDR1 SGHTA, CDR2 FQGNSA. V lost 2 bases, J lost 4 bases, and 8 bases lay in between. In nucleotides, the CDR3 is TGTGCCAGCAGCTTAACAGGGACCTATGGCTACACCTTC. Protein: CASSLTGTYGYTF.

This clone showed up just once. The chain combines TRBV5-6 with TRBJ1-1, with 11 bases that match TRBD1. The CDR3 runs to 13 residues. In germline, CDR1 is SGHDT, CDR2 YYEEEE. V gave up 1 base and J gave up 13 bases; unmatched junction bases: 6. CDR3 nucleotide sequence: TGTGCCAGCAGCTTGTGGGGGACAGGGGGTGTTTTCTTT. Protein product: CASSLWGTGGVFF. The full variable domain, with the rest looked up from reference TRBV5-6 and TRBJ1-1, is DAGVTQSPTHLIKTRGQQVTLRCSPKSGHDTVSWYQQALGQGPQFIFQYYEEEERQRGNFPDRFSGHQFPNYSSELNVNALLLGDSALYLCASSLWGTGGVFFGQGTRLTVV.

This chain joins TRBV10-2 and TRBJ1-6; 9 nucleotides line up with TRBD1. Trimming removed 5 bases from V and 5 bases from J; junction bases left unmatched: 7. The CDR3 is 16 residues long. CDR1 WSHSY and CDR2 SAAADI come from the germline V gene. The CDR3, as DNA: TGCGCCAGCAGTCCTGCAGACAGGGGGAATAATTCACCCCTCCACTTT. As protein: CASSPADRGNNSPLHF.

V is TRBV10-3 and J is TRBJ1-5; 7 bases match TRBD1. The CDR3 spans 15 residues. J gave up 0 bases and V 6 bases, and 5 bases lay outside the gene matches. Germline loops: CDR1 ENHRY, CDR2 SYGVKD. The CDR3 region has the DNA TGTGCCATCAGCCCCGGGACAGATAGCAATCAGCCCCAGCATTTT. Translated: CAISPGTDSNQPQHF.

The chain joins TRBV7-2 to TRBJ2-2, with D unclear. The CDR3 is made up of 15 amino acids. In germline, CDR1 is SGHTA, CDR2 FQGNSA. The V gene lost 1 base and the J gene lost 5 bases, with 11 bases spanning the gap. The CDR3 DNA reads as TGTGCCAGCAGCTTAGGCAATTTCGGGACCGGGGAGCTGTTTTTT. Translating gives CASSLGNFGTGELFF.

This chain connects TRBV19 to TRBJ2-7; 9 bases are a match to TRBD1. Germline CDR1 reads LNHDA; CDR2 reads SQIVND (reference sequence). This CDR3 region has 15 residues. V lost 4 bases to trimming and J lost 4 bases; unmatched junction nucleotides: 8. The CDR3 reads CASSNPGQGRYEQYF. The CDR3 coding sequence is TGTGCCAGTAGTAACCCGGGACAGGGCAGGTACGAGCAGTACTTC.

The chain joins TRBV7-2 to TRBJ2-7; D gene unclear. The germline V and J ends were trimmed by 0 bases and 2 bases, with 8 bases remaining between them. There are 14 residues in the CDR3. In germline, CDR1 is SGHTA, CDR2 FQGNSA. In nucleotides, the CDR3 is TGTGCCAGCAGCTTAGCGGGCCTAACCTACGAGCAGTACTTC. It codes for CASSLAGLTYEQYF. The full variable domain, completed using reference TRBV7-2 and TRBJ2-7, is GAGVSQSPSNKVTEKGKDVELRCDPISGHTALYWYRQSLGQGLEFLIYFQGNSAPDKSGLPSDRFSAERTGGSVSTLTIQRTQQEDSAVYLCASSLAGLTYEQYFGPGTRLTVT.

The J gene is TRBJ1-2, the V gene TRBV7-9; possibly TRBD1 for D (5 bases). CDR3 size: 13 residues. CDR1 and CDR2 (germline): SEHNR, FQNEAQ (reference sequence). V was cut by 8 bases and J by 7 bases, with 17 bases left in between. The CDR3: CASWAPGLVGYTF. The DNA for the CDR3 is TGTGCCAGCTGGGCTCCAGGGTTGGTTGGCTACACCTTC.

The J gene is TRBJ2-3, the V gene TRBV5-1, with D perhaps TRBD1 (6 bases). CDR3 length: 15 residues. Trimming took 0 bases from V and 6 from J, leaving 14 bases between them. The V gene's germline CDR1 is SGHRS and CDR2 YFSETQ. The CDR3 DNA reads as TGCGCCAGCAGCTTGGCCAGGGGAAGTTCGGATACGCAGTATTTT. Residues: CASSLARGSSDTQYF.

The CDR3 region is CASSRGGTTQETQYF. CDR3 DNA: TGTGCCAGTAGTCGGGGAGGGACAACGCAAGAGACCCAGTACTTC. The chain has TRBV19 and TRBJ2-5; a possible D gene is TRBD2 (7 bases). Germline CDR1 reads LNHDA; CDR2 reads SQIVND (reference sequence). This CDR3 has 15 amino acids. V dropped 5 bases and J dropped 2 bases, with 15 bases sitting between them.

V is TRBV5-6 and J is TRBJ1-2; 7 bases agree with TRBD1. The CDR3 has 13 amino acids. J lost 4 bases, V lost 2 bases, and 2 bases had no gene match. From germline, CDR1 is SGHDT and CDR2 YYEEEE. The CDR3 region is CASSLQGIYGYTF. The CDR3 nucleotides read TGTGCCAGCAGCTTACAGGGGATCTATGGCTACACCTTC.

The chain employs TRBV18 and TRBJ1-1; perhaps TRBD1 as D (5 bases). The V gene lost 5 bases and the J gene lost 2 bases, with 6 bases spanning the gap. CDR1 is KGHSH, CDR2 LQKENI, per germline. The CDR3 contains 12 residues. The CDR3 spells CASSGTNTEAFF. CDR3 DNA: TGTGCCAGCTCAGGGACTAACACTGAAGCTTTCTTT.